This entry concerns a single TCR beta chain. J gave up 3 bases and V 5 bases, and 6 bases lay outside the gene matches. CDR1 and CDR2 from the germline V gene are SGHTA and FQGNSA. The CDR3 spans 14 residues. Methods used by the authors: From reference gene primer amplification, estimates of nucleated cell counts were derived. Clones were sequenced by immunoSEQ multiplex PCR, and TCRdb holds only the in-frame ones, with some missing. The DNA was the basis for D and trimming; V, J and clone size are from that table. The sample consists of 65,000 to 90,000 clones, 79% of them appearing once. The sample belongs to a study of blood T cell repertoires in COVID-19. Overall study context: The origin of the acute and convalescent COVID-19 samples was the United States, Italy and Spain. The cDNA or gDNA used as material had been derived from T cells, B-cell-depleted T cells, or PBMCs.

The J gene is TRBJ1-2, the V gene TRBV7-2; 7 bases line up with TRBD1. This clonotype was sampled from a man aged 55-75 years with active or convalescent COVID-19. The sample comprised peripheral blood. CDR3 nucleotide sequence: TGTGCCAGCAGCCCCGCAGACAGGGACTATGGCTACACCTTC. Amino acids: CASSPADRDYGYTF.